The clone carrying this TCR beta chain was seen only a few times. The target antigen is unknown. The record originates from a study of blood T cells in healthy people across ages. Overall study: About one barcoded beta molecule per two T cells was captured by template switching. Notes on the study in general: It was not known whether donors were CMV positive (a possible confounder of expanded clonotype changes). There was a strong correlation between TCR beta diversity and naive T cell percentage.

CDR1 is SGHDT, CDR2 YYEEEE, per germline. The CDR3 spans 16 residues. The trim removed 4 bases at V and 0 bases at J, leaving 6 bases unmatched. It was with a sample-barcoded 5' primer and a J-beta primer mix that a second PCR of roughly 7 to 12 cycles was run. Each cDNA molecule received a tag from a template-switch adaptor that had 12 random nucleotides. TCRdb independently ran MiXCR on the 5' RACE reads; one entry per CDR3 protein. The data show a few hundred thousand distinct CDR3 sequences, roughly 27% seen once. This TCR derives from a woman in her seventies in good health. The chain joins TRBV5-6 to TRBJ2-3; 9 bases map to TRBD2. The sequenced sample consisted of blood. The CDR3 is CASSAWTSESTDTQYF. The DNA for the CDR3 is TGTGCCAGCAGCGCATGGACTAGCGAAAGCACAGATACGCAGTATTTT.